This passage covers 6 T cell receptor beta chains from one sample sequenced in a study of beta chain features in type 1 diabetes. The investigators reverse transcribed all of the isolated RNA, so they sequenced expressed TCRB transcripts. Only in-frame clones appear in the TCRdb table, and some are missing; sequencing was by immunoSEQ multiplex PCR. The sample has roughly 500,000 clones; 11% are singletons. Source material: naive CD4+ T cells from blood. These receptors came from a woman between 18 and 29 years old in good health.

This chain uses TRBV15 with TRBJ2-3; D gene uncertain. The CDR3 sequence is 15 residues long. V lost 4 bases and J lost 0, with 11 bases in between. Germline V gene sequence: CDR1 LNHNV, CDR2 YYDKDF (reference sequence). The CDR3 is CATSKRATSTDTQYF. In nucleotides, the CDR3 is TGTGCCACCAGCAAGCGAGCGACTAGCACAGATACGCAGTATTTT.

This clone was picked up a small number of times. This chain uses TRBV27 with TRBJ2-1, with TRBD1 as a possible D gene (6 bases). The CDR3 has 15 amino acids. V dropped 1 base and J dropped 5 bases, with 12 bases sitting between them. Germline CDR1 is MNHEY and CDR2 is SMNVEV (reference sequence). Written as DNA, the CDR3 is TGTGCCAGCAGTTTATATTCGACAGGCGACAATGAGCAGTTCTTC. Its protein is CASSLYSTGDNEQFF.

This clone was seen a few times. DNA for the CDR3: TGTGCCAGCAGCTTAGCTGGGGTGTCTCCCGGGCGCTCCTACGAGCAGTACGTC. It yields the protein CASSLAGVSPGRSYEQYV. The chain carries TRBV13 and TRBJ2-7; no clear D gene. The V end lost 1 base, the J end lost 0 bases, and 19 bases lay between the germline ends. The CDR3 extends over 18 amino acids. Germline CDR1 is PRHDT and CDR2 is FYEKMQ (reference sequence).

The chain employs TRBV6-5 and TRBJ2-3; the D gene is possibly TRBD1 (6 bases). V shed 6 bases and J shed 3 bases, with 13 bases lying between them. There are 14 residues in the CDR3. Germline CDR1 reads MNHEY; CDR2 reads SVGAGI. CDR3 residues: CASSLLQGTDTQYF. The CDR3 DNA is TGTGCCAGCAGCCTGTTACAGGGAACAGATACGCAGTATTTT.

Written as DNA, the CDR3 is TGTGCCAGCAGCTTCAGAGGACAGCGTACGCAGTATTTT. Translating gives CASSFRGQRTQYF. The rearrangement uses TRBV7-8 and TRBJ2-3, with D perhaps TRBD1 (6 bases). Germline CDR1 is SGHVS and CDR2 is FQNEAQ. V gave up 3 bases and J gave up 8 bases, with 12 bases separating them. CDR3 length: 13 residues.

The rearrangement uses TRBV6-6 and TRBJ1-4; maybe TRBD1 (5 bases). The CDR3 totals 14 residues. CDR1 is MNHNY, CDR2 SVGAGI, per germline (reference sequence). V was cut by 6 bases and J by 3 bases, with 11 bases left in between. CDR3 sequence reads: CASSQVGANEKLFF. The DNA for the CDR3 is TGTGCCAGCAGCCAAGTGGGGGCTAATGAAAAACTGTTTTTT.